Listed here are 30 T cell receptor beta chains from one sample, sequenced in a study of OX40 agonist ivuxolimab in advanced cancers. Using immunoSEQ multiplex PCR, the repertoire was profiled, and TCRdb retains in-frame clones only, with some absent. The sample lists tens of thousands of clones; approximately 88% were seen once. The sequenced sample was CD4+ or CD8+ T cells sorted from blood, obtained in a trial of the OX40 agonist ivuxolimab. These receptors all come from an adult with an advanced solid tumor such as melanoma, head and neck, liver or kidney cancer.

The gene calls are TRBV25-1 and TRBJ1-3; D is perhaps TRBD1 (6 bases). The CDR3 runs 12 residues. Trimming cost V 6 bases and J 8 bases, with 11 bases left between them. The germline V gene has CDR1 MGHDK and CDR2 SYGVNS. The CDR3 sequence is CASRQGVDTIYF. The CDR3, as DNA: TGTGCCAGCAGACAGGGCGTGGACACCATATATTTT.

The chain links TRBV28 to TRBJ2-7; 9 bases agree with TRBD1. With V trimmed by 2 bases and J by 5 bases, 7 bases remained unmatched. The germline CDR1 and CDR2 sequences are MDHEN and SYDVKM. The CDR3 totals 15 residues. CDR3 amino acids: CASSLPGTGKNEQYF. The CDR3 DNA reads TGTGCCAGCAGTTTACCCGGGACAGGGAAGAACGAGCAGTACTTC. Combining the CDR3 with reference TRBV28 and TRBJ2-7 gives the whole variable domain DVKVTQSSRYLVKRTGEKVFLECVQDMDHENMFWYRQDPGLGLRLIYFSYDVKMKEKGDIPEGYSVSREKKERFSLILESASTNQTSMYLCASSLPGTGKNEQYFGPGTRLTVT.

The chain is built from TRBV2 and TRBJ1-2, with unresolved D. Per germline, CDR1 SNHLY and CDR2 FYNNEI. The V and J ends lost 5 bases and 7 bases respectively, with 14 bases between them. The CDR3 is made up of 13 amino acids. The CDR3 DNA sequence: TGTGCCAGCAGTCCGGGTACCGAGACTGGCTACACCTTC. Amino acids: CASSPGTETGYTF.

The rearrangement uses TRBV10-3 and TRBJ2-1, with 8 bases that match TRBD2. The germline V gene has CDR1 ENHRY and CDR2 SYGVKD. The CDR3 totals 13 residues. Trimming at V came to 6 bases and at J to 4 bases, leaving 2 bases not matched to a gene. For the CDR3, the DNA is TGTGCCATCAGGGGACTAGATTACAATGAGCAGTTCTTC. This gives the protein CAIRGLDYNEQFF.

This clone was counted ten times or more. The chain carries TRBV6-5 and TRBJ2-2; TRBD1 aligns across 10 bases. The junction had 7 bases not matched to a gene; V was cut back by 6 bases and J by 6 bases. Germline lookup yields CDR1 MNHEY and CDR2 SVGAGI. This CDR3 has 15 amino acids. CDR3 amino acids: CASRRDRGDAGELFF. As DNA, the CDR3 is TGTGCCAGCAGACGGGACAGGGGTGACGCCGGGGAGCTGTTTTTT.

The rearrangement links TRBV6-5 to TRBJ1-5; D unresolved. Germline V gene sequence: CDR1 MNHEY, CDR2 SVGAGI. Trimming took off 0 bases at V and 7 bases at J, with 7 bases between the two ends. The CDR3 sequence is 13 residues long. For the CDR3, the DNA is TGTGCCAGCAGTTACTCCCCCGGGCAGCCCCAGCATTTT. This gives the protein CASSYSPGQPQHF.

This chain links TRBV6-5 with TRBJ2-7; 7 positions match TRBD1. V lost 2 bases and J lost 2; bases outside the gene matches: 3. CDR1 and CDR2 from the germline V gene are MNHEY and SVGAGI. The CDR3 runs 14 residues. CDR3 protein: CASSYRDRAYEQYF. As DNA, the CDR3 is TGTGCCAGCAGTTACCGGGACAGAGCCTACGAGCAGTACTTC.

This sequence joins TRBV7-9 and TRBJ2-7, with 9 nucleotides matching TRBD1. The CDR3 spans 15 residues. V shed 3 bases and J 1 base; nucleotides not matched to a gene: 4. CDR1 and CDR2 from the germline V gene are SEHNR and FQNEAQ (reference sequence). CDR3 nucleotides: TGTGCCAGCAGCTTTAGACAGGGGGATTCCTACGAGCAGTACTTC. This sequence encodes CASSFRQGDSYEQYF.

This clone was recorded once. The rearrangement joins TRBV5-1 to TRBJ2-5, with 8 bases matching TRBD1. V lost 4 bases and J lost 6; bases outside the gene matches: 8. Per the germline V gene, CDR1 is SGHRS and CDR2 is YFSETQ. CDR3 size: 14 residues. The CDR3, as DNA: TGCGCCAGCAGCCGAGCTCAGGGGGCGCAGACCCAGTACTTC. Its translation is CASSRAQGAQTQYF.

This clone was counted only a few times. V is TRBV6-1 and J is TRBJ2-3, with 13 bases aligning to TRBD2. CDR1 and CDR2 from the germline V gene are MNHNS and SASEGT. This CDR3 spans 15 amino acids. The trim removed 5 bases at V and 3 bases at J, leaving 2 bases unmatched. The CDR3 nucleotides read TGTGCCAGCAGTCGGACTAGCGGGGGTACAGATACGCAGTATTTT. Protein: CASSRTSGGTDTQYF.

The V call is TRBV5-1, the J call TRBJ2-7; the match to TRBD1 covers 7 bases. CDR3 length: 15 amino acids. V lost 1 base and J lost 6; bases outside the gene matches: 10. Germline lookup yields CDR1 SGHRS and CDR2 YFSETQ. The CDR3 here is CASSLISVQGREQYF. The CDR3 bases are TGCGCCAGCAGCTTGATTAGCGTACAGGGGCGCGAGCAGTACTTC.

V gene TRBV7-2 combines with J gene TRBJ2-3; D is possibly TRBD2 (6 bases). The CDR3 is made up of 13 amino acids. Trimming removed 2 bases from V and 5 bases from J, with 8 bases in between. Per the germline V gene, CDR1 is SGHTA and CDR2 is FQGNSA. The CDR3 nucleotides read TGTGCCAGCAGCTTACCGGGGGTAGATACGCAGTATTTT. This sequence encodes CASSLPGVDTQYF.

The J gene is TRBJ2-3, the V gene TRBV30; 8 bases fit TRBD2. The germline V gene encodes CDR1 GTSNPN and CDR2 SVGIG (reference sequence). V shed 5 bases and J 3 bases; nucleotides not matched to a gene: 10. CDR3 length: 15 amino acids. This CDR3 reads CAWAGGGKVTDTQYF. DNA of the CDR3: TGTGCCTGGGCGGGGGGCGGAAAGGTAACAGATACGCAGTATTTT.

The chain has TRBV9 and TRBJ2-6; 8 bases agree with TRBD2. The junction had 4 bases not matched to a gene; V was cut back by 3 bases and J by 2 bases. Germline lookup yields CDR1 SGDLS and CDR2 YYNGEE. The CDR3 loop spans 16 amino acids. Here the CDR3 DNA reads TGTGCCAGCAGCGGGATAGCGGGAACTGGGGCCAACGTCCTGACTTTC. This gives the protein CASSGIAGTGANVLTF.

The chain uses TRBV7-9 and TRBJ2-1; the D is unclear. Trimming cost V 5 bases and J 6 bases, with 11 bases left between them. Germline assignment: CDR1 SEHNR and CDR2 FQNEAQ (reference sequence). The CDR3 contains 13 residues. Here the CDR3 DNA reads TGTGCCAGCAGCCCAGCGACTCGCAATGAGCAGTTCTTC. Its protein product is CASSPATRNEQFF.

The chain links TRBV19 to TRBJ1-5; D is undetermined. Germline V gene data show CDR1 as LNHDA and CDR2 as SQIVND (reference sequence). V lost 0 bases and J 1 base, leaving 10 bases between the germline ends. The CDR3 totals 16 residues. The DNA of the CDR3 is TGTGCCAGTAGTATAGATTTTGGCAGGAGCAATCAGCCCCAGCATTTT. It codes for CASSIDFGRSNQPQHF.

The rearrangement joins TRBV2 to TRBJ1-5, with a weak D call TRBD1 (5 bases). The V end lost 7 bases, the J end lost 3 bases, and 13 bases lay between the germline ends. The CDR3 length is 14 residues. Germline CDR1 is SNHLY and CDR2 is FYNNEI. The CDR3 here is CASKADRNNQPQHF. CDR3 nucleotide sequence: TGTGCCAGCAAGGCCGACAGAAACAATCAGCCCCAGCATTTT.

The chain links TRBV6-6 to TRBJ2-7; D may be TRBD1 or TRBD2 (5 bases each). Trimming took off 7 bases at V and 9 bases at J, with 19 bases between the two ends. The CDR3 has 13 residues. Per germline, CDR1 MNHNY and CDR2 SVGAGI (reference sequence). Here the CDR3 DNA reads TGTGCCAGCACGGACCGGGCCGGGGCAGGGCAGTACTTC. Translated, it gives CASTDRAGAGQYF.

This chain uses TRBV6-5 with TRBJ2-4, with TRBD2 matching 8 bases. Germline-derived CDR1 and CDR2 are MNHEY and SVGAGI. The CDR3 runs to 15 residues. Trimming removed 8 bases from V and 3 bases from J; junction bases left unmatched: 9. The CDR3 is CASLGGGKGKNIQYF. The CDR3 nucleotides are TGTGCCAGCCTCGGGGGGGGGAAGGGCAAAAACATTCAGTACTTC.

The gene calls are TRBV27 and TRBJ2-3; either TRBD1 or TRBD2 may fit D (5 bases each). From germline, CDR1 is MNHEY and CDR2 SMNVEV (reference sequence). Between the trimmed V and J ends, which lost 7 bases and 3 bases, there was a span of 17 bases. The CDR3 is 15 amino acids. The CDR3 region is CASTPEKGRTDTQYF. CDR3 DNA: TGTGCCAGCACCCCTGAGAAGGGGAGAACAGATACGCAGTATTTT.

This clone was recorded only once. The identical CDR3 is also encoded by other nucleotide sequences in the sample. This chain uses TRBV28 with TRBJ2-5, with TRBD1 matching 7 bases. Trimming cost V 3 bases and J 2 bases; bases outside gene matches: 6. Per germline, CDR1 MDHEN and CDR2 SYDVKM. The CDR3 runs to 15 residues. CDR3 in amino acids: CASSFPGTAQETQYF. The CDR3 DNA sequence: TGTGCCAGCAGTTTCCCCGGGACAGCTCAAGAGACCCAGTACTTC.

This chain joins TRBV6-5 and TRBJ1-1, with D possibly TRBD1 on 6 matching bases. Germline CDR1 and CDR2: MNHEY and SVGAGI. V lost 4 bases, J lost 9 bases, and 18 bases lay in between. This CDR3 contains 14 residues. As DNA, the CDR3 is TGTGCCAGCAGTTCTACCGAGACAGGTGAGAAAGCTTTCTTT. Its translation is CASSSTETGEKAFF.

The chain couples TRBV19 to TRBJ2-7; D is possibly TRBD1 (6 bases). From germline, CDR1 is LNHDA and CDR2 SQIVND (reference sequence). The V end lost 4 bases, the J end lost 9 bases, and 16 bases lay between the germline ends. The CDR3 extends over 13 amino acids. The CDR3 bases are TGTGCCAGTAGTACAACCTCAGGGGTTTTGCAGTACTTC. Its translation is CASSTTSGVLQYF.

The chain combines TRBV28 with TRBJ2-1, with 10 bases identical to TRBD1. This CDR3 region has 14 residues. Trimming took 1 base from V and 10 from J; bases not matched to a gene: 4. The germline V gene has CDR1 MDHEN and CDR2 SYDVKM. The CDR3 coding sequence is TGTGCCAGCAGTTTATTGGGACAGGGGAACGAGCAGTTCTTC. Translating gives CASSLLGQGNEQFF. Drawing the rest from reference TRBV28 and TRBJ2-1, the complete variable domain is DVKVTQSSRYLVKRTGEKVFLECVQDMDHENMFWYRQDPGLGLRLIYFSYDVKMKEKGDIPEGYSVSREKKERFSLILESASTNQTSMYLCASSLLGQGNEQFFGPGTRLTVL.

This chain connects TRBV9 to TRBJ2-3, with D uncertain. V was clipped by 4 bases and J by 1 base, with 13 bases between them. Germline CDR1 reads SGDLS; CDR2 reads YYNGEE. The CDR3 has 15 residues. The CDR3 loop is CASSPLESGTDTQYF. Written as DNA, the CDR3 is TGTGCCAGCAGCCCCTTAGAATCGGGCACAGATACGCAGTATTTT.

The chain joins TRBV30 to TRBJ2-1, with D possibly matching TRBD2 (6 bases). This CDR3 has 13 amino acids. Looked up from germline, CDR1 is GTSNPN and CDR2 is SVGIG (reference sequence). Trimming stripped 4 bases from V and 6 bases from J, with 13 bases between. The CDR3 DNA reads TGTGCCTGGACCCGCGGGACTCGCAATGAGCAGTTCTTC. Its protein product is CAWTRGTRNEQFF.

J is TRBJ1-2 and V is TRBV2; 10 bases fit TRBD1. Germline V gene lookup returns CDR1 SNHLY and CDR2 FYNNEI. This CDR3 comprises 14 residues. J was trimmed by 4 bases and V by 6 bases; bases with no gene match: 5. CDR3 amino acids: CASRPGQGIYGYTF. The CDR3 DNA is TGTGCCAGCAGACCGGGACAGGGGATCTATGGCTACACCTTC.

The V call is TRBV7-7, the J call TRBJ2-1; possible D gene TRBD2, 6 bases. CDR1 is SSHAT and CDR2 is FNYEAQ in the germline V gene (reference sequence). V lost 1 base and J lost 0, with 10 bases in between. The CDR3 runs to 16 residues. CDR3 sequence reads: CASSLEAGSSYNEQFF. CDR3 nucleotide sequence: TGTGCCAGCAGCTTAGAGGCCGGGAGCTCCTACAATGAGCAGTTCTTC.

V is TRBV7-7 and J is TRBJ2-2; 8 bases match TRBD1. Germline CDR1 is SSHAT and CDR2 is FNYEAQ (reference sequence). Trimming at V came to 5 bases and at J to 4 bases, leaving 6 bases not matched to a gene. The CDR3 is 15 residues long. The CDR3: CASSMDRAGTGELFF. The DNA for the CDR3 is TGTGCCAGCAGCATGGACAGGGCGGGCACCGGGGAGCTGTTTTTT.

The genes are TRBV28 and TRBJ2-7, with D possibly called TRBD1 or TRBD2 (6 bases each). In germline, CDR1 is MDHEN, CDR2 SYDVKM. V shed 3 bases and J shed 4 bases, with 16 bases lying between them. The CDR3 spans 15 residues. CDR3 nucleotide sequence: TGTGCCAGCAGTTTCGGGGTCGGGGGCTTATACGAGCAGTACTTC. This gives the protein CASSFGVGGLYEQYF.